This TCR beta chain is from a study of shared clonotypes between healthy human individuals. Method: immunoSEQ multiplex PCR; TCRdb's copy keeps in-frame clones and lacks some. The table has about 1.1 million clones, 75% to 80% seen once. Germline assignment: CDR1 SGHTA and CDR2 FQGTGA. Between the trimmed V and J ends, which lost 1 base and 3 bases, there was a span of 11 bases. This CDR3 region has 15 residues. The receptor comes from a young man in good health. Some clones in this sample may be carry-over from other donors' samples. The V gene is TRBV7-3, the J gene TRBJ2-3; D not certain. The sequenced sample was memory CD4+ T cells from PBMCs. Subset described: CD45RA-negative fraction. In DNA, the CDR3 is TGTGCCAGCAGCTTAAGTGCTCAGCCGACAGATACGCAGTATTTT. Amino acid sequence: CASSLSAQPTDTQYF.